The clone carrying this TCR beta chain was observed at least ten times. What it binds is unknown. Criteria for exclusion of patients were uncontrolled infection, other autoimmune disease, pregnancy or lactation. Isolation of PBMCs was performed on around 9.4 ml fresh peripheral blood. Amplification targeted TCR beta CDR3 regions from RNA transcripts. First-round RT-PCR of the TCR CDR3 relied on the HTBI primer set. TCRdb analysed the multiplex PCR reads with MiXCR anew, one entry per CDR3 protein. The sample consists of about 700,000 distinct CDR3 sequences, around 13% of them appearing once. The data are from a study of T cells in Graves' hyperthyroidism and ophthalmopathy. The study's findings and limits: From stable hyperthyroidism, ophthalmopathy was set apart by a 13 V-J model. The majority of expanded thyroid clonotypes above 0.001 also appeared in blood.

What was sequenced was blood. This TCR was recovered from a young woman with Graves' hyperthyroidism.

The CDR3: CASSYYPGGDEQYF. The DNA for the CDR3 is TGTGCCAGCAGTTACTATCCAGGGGGGGACGAGCAGTACTTC. The rearrangement links TRBV6-2 or TRBV6-3 to TRBJ2-7, with D perhaps assigned TRBD1 or TRBD2 (7 bases each). Trimming removed 1 base at V and 5 bases at J, with 12 bases between. CDR3 length: 14 amino acids. Germline CDR1 MNHEY, CDR2 SVGEGT.